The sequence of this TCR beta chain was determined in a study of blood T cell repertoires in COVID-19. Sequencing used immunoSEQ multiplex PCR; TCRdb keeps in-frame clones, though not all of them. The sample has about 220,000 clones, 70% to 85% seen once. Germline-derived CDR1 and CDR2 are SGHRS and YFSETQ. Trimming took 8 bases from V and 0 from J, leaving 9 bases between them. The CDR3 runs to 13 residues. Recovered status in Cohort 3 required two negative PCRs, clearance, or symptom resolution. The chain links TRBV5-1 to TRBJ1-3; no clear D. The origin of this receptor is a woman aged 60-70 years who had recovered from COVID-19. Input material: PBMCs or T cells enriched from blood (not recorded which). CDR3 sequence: CASSRGSGNTIYF. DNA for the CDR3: TGCGCCAGTTCTCGGGGCTCTGGAAACACCATATATTTT.